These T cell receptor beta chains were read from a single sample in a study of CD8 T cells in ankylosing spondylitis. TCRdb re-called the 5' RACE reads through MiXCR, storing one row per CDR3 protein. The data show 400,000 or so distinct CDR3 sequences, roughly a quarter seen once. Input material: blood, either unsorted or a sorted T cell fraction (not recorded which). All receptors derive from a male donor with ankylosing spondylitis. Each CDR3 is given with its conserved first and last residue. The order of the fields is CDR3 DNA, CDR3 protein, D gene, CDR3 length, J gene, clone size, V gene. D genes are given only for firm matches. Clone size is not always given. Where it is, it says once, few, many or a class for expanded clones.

CDR3nt: TGCAGTGCTAGAGAGGGGGAGAGCTCTGGAAACACCATATATTTT
CDR3aa: CSAREGESSGNTIYF
d_gene: .
len: 15
j_gene: TRBJ1-3
abundance: .
v_gene: TRBV20-1

CDR3nt: TGCGCCAGCAGCTTGGAGCCGAGAGCGGGTTCACCCCTCCACTTT
CDR3aa: CASSLEPRAGSPLHF
d_gene: .
len: 15
j_gene: TRBJ1-6
abundance: few
v_gene: TRBV5-1

CDR3nt: TGTGCCAGCAGCTTAGAACGGCCAGCGAACGGCGGGGAGCTGTTTTTT
CDR3aa: CASSLERPANGGELFF
d_gene: .
len: 16
j_gene: TRBJ2-2
abundance: few
v_gene: TRBV7-9

CDR3nt: TGTGCCAGCAGCTTACCTTTCGAAGCGGGTTTCACAGATACGCAGTATTTT
CDR3aa: CASSLPFEAGFTDTQYF
d_gene: .
len: 17
j_gene: TRBJ2-3
abundance: few
v_gene: TRBV7-2

CDR3nt: TGTGCCAGCAGCCCCCTGGCAGGGGGCAGGGGGAATGAGCAGTTCTTC
CDR3aa: CASSPLAGGRGNEQFF
d_gene: TRBD1
len: 16
j_gene: TRBJ2-1
abundance: few
v_gene: TRBV11-2

CDR3nt: TGTGCCAGCAGTTCGGTGAGGGGCGCAGATACGCAGTATTTT
CDR3aa: CASSSVRGADTQYF
d_gene: .
len: 14
j_gene: TRBJ2-3
abundance: .
v_gene: TRBV12-3/TRBV12-4

CDR3nt: TGTGCCAGCAGCCAAGATCCCGGGGGCCCCAGCCAGTACTTC
CDR3aa: CASSQDPGGPSQYF
d_gene: .
len: 14
j_gene: TRBJ2-5
abundance: few
v_gene: TRBV3-1

CDR3nt: TGTGCCAGCAGCTTAGGTGGCTGGGGCACCTACGAGCAGTACTTC
CDR3aa: CASSLGGWGTYEQYF
d_gene: .
len: 15
j_gene: TRBJ2-7
abundance: few
v_gene: TRBV7-9

CDR3nt: TGCAGTGCTGGGCAGGGTGGTCAGAACAATCAGCCCCAGCATTTT
CDR3aa: CSAGQGGQNNQPQHF
d_gene: .
len: 15
j_gene: TRBJ1-5
abundance: .
v_gene: TRBV20-1

CDR3nt: TGTGCCAGCAGTTCGGCGGGGGGCTCCTACAATGAGCAGTTCTTC
CDR3aa: CASSSAGGSYNEQFF
d_gene: TRBD2
len: 15
j_gene: TRBJ2-1
abundance: .
v_gene: TRBV12-3/TRBV12-4

CDR3nt: TGTGCCACCAGCAGAGGGGCGGCAAACTACGAGCAGTACTTC
CDR3aa: CATSRGAANYEQYF
d_gene: .
len: 14
j_gene: TRBJ2-7
abundance: .
v_gene: TRBV15

CDR3nt: TGTGCCAGCAGTTTAACTCTACAGGTTACGAACACTGAAGCTTTCTTT
CDR3aa: CASSLTLQVTNTEAFF
d_gene: .
len: 16
j_gene: TRBJ1-1
abundance: .
v_gene: TRBV27

CDR3nt: TGTGCCACCAGTCACTCTAGCACAGATACGCAGTATTTT
CDR3aa: CATSHSSTDTQYF
d_gene: .
len: 13
j_gene: TRBJ2-3
abundance: .
v_gene: TRBV12-3/TRBV12-4

CDR3nt: TGTGCCAGCACCTCACTAGCGGGGCCCACAGATACGCAGTATTTT
CDR3aa: CASTSLAGPTDTQYF
d_gene: TRBD2
len: 15
j_gene: TRBJ2-3
abundance: few
v_gene: TRBV6-1

CDR3nt: TGTGCCAGCTACCCTATTGGACACTCTCCTGAAGCTTTCTTT
CDR3aa: CASYPIGHSPEAFF
d_gene: .
len: 14
j_gene: TRBJ1-1
abundance: few
v_gene: TRBV6-1

CDR3nt: TGCGCCAGCAGCTTGGGAGGGAGAATTTACCAAGAGACCCAGTACTTC
CDR3aa: CASSLGGRIYQETQYF
d_gene: .
len: 16
j_gene: TRBJ2-5
abundance: few
v_gene: TRBV5-1

CDR3nt: TGTGCCAGCAGTTTAGGTCAGGGAACTTTCTTT
CDR3aa: CASSLGQGTFF
d_gene: .
len: 11
j_gene: TRBJ1-1
abundance: few
v_gene: TRBV12-3/TRBV12-4

CDR3nt: TGTGCCAGCAGGTCACCTGGAGGCTATGGCTACACCTTC
CDR3aa: CASRSPGGYGYTF
d_gene: .
len: 13
j_gene: TRBJ1-2
abundance: .
v_gene: TRBV7-6

CDR3nt: TGTGCCACCAGCAGAGAAAAGTCCCAGGAGGTTAGCACAGATACGCAGTATTTT
CDR3aa: CATSREKSQEVSTDTQYF
d_gene: .
len: 18
j_gene: TRBJ2-3
abundance: few
v_gene: TRBV15

CDR3nt: TGTGCCAGCAGACTAACACCATCAACTAATGAAAAACTGTTTTTT
CDR3aa: CASRLTPSTNEKLFF
d_gene: .
len: 15
j_gene: TRBJ1-4
abundance: few
v_gene: TRBV7-2

CDR3nt: TGTGCCAGCAGCTTAGGGCCGACTCAGCCCCAGCATTTT
CDR3aa: CASSLGPTQPQHF
d_gene: .
len: 13
j_gene: TRBJ1-5
abundance: few
v_gene: TRBV5-6

CDR3nt: TGTGCCAGCAGCCAAGAAGGGCAGGGGGATTCACCCCTCCACTTT
CDR3aa: CASSQEGQGDSPLHF
d_gene: TRBD1
len: 15
j_gene: TRBJ1-6
abundance: .
v_gene: TRBV3-1

CDR3nt: TGCAGTGCTAGCCGAGGGGAAGGGCAGCCCCAGCATTTT
CDR3aa: CSASRGEGQPQHF
d_gene: .
len: 13
j_gene: TRBJ1-5
abundance: .
v_gene: TRBV20-1

CDR3nt: TGTGCCAGCAGTCGCGGACTAGCGGAGTACAATGAGCAGTTCTTC
CDR3aa: CASSRGLAEYNEQFF
d_gene: TRBD2
len: 15
j_gene: TRBJ2-1
abundance: many
v_gene: TRBV12-3/TRBV12-4

CDR3nt: TGCAGCGTTGAAAACCCAGCCTCCGGGGAGACCCAGTACTTC
CDR3aa: CSVENPASGETQYF
d_gene: .
len: 14
j_gene: TRBJ2-5
abundance: .
v_gene: TRBV29-1

CDR3nt: TGTGCCAGCAGTGAAGTGACGCCCGAGGGCCAGCATTTT
CDR3aa: CASSEVTPEGQHF
d_gene: .
len: 13
j_gene: TRBJ1-5
abundance: few
v_gene: TRBV2

CDR3nt: TGCAGTGTGGTCCGCAGGGGTGGGACGGGTGATACGCAGTATTTT
CDR3aa: CSVVRRGGTGDTQYF
d_gene: .
len: 15
j_gene: TRBJ2-3
abundance: .
v_gene: TRBV20-1

CDR3nt: TGTGCCAGCGGCCTTCTGGACGGGACCCAGTACTTC
CDR3aa: CASGLLDGTQYF
d_gene: .
len: 12
j_gene: TRBJ2-5
abundance: many
v_gene: TRBV27

CDR3nt: TGTGCCAGCAGCCGGGGACGCGCGGATACGCAGTATTTT
CDR3aa: CASSRGRADTQYF
d_gene: .
len: 13
j_gene: TRBJ2-3
abundance: .
v_gene: TRBV3-1

CDR3nt: TGCAGTGCTTCTAGCGGGTTCTACGAGCAGTACTTC
CDR3aa: CSASSGFYEQYF
d_gene: TRBD2
len: 12
j_gene: TRBJ2-7
abundance: .
v_gene: TRBV20-1

CDR3nt: TGTGCCAGCAGCCCTGGCCTCGGGGTCACTGAAGCTTTCTTT
CDR3aa: CASSPGLGVTEAFF
d_gene: .
len: 14
j_gene: TRBJ1-1
abundance: .
v_gene: TRBV5-6

CDR3nt: TGCAGCGTTGAGGGGGACAGAAGGGTCGAGCAGTACTTC
CDR3aa: CSVEGDRRVEQYF
d_gene: TRBD1
len: 13
j_gene: TRBJ2-7
abundance: few
v_gene: TRBV29-1

CDR3nt: TGTGCCAGCAGCTCTACCCCCTCCTACAATGAGCAGTTCTTC
CDR3aa: CASSSTPSYNEQFF
d_gene: .
len: 14
j_gene: TRBJ2-1
abundance: once
v_gene: TRBV5-5

CDR3nt: TGTGCCAGTAGTCTCGTACAGGGAGCCGGGGAGCTGTTTTTT
CDR3aa: CASSLVQGAGELFF
d_gene: .
len: 14
j_gene: TRBJ2-2
abundance: many
v_gene: TRBV19

CDR3nt: TGCGCCAGCAGCTTGTCCACTCATACGCAGTATTTT
CDR3aa: CASSLSTHTQYF
d_gene: .
len: 12
j_gene: TRBJ2-3
abundance: .
v_gene: TRBV5-1

CDR3nt: TGCGCCAGCAGCTCCACAGGGTGGGAGACCCAGTACTTC
CDR3aa: CASSSTGWETQYF
d_gene: .
len: 13
j_gene: TRBJ2-5
abundance: few
v_gene: TRBV5-1

CDR3nt: TGCGCCAGCAGCTGGGGGCCAGACCAAGAGACCCAGTACTTC
CDR3aa: CASSWGPDQETQYF
d_gene: .
len: 14
j_gene: TRBJ2-5
abundance: .
v_gene: TRBV5-1

CDR3nt: TGTGCCAGCAGTATAACGGACAGTTTCACAGATACGCAGTATTTT
CDR3aa: CASSITDSFTDTQYF
d_gene: .
len: 15
j_gene: TRBJ2-3
abundance: .
v_gene: TRBV12-3/TRBV12-4

CDR3nt: TGTGCCAGCAGTTTAACGGGTCAGGGATGGGGTGAGCAGTTCTTC
CDR3aa: CASSLTGQGWGEQFF
d_gene: .
len: 15
j_gene: TRBJ2-1
abundance: few
v_gene: TRBV7-8

CDR3nt: TGTGCCTCAACTTCCGGGACGAACACTGAAGCTTTCTTT
CDR3aa: CASTSGTNTEAFF
d_gene: .
len: 13
j_gene: TRBJ1-1
abundance: few
v_gene: TRBV7-6

CDR3nt: TGCGCCAGCAGCTTGGCGGACGGACACATTCAGTACTTC
CDR3aa: CASSLADGHIQYF
d_gene: .
len: 13
j_gene: TRBJ2-4
abundance: .
v_gene: TRBV5-1

CDR3nt: TGTGCCAGCAGCAGAATATCGAGGCTACTCGAGACCCAGTACTTC
CDR3aa: CASSRISRLLETQYF
d_gene: .
len: 15
j_gene: TRBJ2-5
abundance: .
v_gene: TRBV7-2

CDR3nt: TGTGCCAGCAGTCATAGCGGGAGTAGTCAAACCGGGGAGCTGTTTTTT
CDR3aa: CASSHSGSSQTGELFF
d_gene: TRBD2
len: 16
j_gene: TRBJ2-2
abundance: .
v_gene: TRBV11-1

CDR3nt: TGTGCCAGCAGCTTAGAGGTAGCCGGTGTGTCCGGGGAGCTGTTTTTT
CDR3aa: CASSLEVAGVSGELFF
d_gene: .
len: 16
j_gene: TRBJ2-2
abundance: .
v_gene: TRBV7-7

CDR3nt: TGCGCCAGCAGCCCCACAGGGGGCGAATTGGATAATGGCTACACCTTC
CDR3aa: CASSPTGGELDNGYTF
d_gene: TRBD1
len: 16
j_gene: TRBJ1-2
abundance: .
v_gene: TRBV5-1

CDR3nt: TGCGCCAGCACCCCTGGCGGGGGAAACACTGAAGCTTTCTTT
CDR3aa: CASTPGGGNTEAFF
d_gene: .
len: 14
j_gene: TRBJ1-1
abundance: .
v_gene: TRBV5-1

CDR3nt: TGCAGCGTTGAAGTGGGGGATCTCATCGAGACCCAGTACTTC
CDR3aa: CSVEVGDLIETQYF
d_gene: .
len: 14
j_gene: TRBJ2-5
abundance: few
v_gene: TRBV29-1

CDR3nt: TGCAGTGCTAGAGACGGCGCGGGAATCGGCGATGAGCAGTTCTTC
CDR3aa: CSARDGAGIGDEQFF
d_gene: .
len: 15
j_gene: TRBJ2-1
abundance: .
v_gene: TRBV20-1

CDR3nt: TGTGCCAGCAGCTATTACACAGATACGCAGTATTTT
CDR3aa: CASSYYTDTQYF
d_gene: .
len: 12
j_gene: TRBJ2-3
abundance: .
v_gene: TRBV7-9

CDR3nt: TGTGCCAGCAGTCCCTTTGTTGGGAGGGTGGCTGAAGCTTTCTTT
CDR3aa: CASSPFVGRVAEAFF
d_gene: .
len: 15
j_gene: TRBJ1-1
abundance: few
v_gene: TRBV28

CDR3nt: TGTGCCAGCACCAACCGGGACAGGGGGGGTCCCCTCCACTTT
CDR3aa: CASTNRDRGGPLHF
d_gene: TRBD1
len: 14
j_gene: TRBJ1-6
abundance: .
v_gene: TRBV27

CDR3nt: TGTGCCAGCAGTCTTAGCGGGAGGGTTAATGAGCAGTTCTTC
CDR3aa: CASSLSGRVNEQFF
d_gene: TRBD2
len: 14
j_gene: TRBJ2-1
abundance: few
v_gene: TRBV3-1

CDR3nt: TGTGCCAGCAGTAGGACAGGGGTAAACACCGGGGAGCTGTTTTTT
CDR3aa: CASSRTGVNTGELFF
d_gene: TRBD1
len: 15
j_gene: TRBJ2-2
abundance: once
v_gene: TRBV6-1

CDR3nt: TGCAGTGCTCCGGGACAGAGCTATAGCAATCAGCCCCAGCATTTT
CDR3aa: CSAPGQSYSNQPQHF
d_gene: TRBD1
len: 15
j_gene: TRBJ1-5
abundance: once
v_gene: TRBV20-1

CDR3nt: TGTGCCAGCAGCTTAGGGAGGGGAGCTGGAAACACCATATATTTT
CDR3aa: CASSLGRGAGNTIYF
d_gene: .
len: 15
j_gene: TRBJ1-3
abundance: .
v_gene: TRBV7-2

CDR3nt: TGTGCCAGCAGTTACTTTACAGGATGGGAGACCCAGTACTTC
CDR3aa: CASSYFTGWETQYF
d_gene: .
len: 14
j_gene: TRBJ2-5
abundance: .
v_gene: TRBV6-5

CDR3nt: TGTGCCAGCAGCGCACTTAGAGCTAGCACAGATACGCAGTATTTT
CDR3aa: CASSALRASTDTQYF
d_gene: .
len: 15
j_gene: TRBJ2-3
abundance: .
v_gene: TRBV2

CDR3nt: TGTGCCAGCAGTGAGCAGTCCAGCAACACTGAAGCTTTCTTT
CDR3aa: CASSEQSSNTEAFF
d_gene: .
len: 14
j_gene: TRBJ1-1
abundance: few
v_gene: TRBV6-1

CDR3nt: TGTGCCACCAACTCGGGTGGCGGGATAGATACGCAGTATTTT
CDR3aa: CATNSGGGIDTQYF
d_gene: .
len: 14
j_gene: TRBJ2-3
abundance: .
v_gene: TRBV12-3/TRBV12-4